Shown below are 27 T cell receptor beta chains from a single sample sequenced in a study of CD8 T cells in ankylosing spondylitis. Findings and caveats of the study: In ankylosing spondylitis blood, a motif of eight highly homologous TCR beta variants appeared characteristic.

TCRdb analysed the 5' RACE reads with MiXCR anew, one entry per CDR3 protein. Among about 800,000 distinct CDR3 sequences, about 10% were seen once, and the ten largest hold 0.51%. Their specific antigens are unknown. Sequenced input: blood, either unsorted or a sorted T cell fraction (not recorded which). The receptor set was obtained from a male donor with ankylosing spondylitis.

The chain employs TRBV7-9 and TRBJ2-4; D might be TRBD1 (7 bases). Trimming removed 1 base from V and 6 bases from J, with 13 bases in between. The length of the CDR3 is 15 residues. Germline CDR1 reads SEHNR; CDR2 reads FQNEAQ (reference sequence). The CDR3 DNA follows: TGTGCCAGCAGCTTAGGGACAGGAGGGGGAAACATTCAGTACTTC. Its protein is CASSLGTGGGNIQYF.

The gene calls are TRBV20-1 and TRBJ2-1; 9 bases agree with TRBD2. This CDR3 is 13 amino acids long. The junction had 3 bases not matched to a gene; V was cut back by 6 bases and J by 3 bases. The germline CDR1 and CDR2 sequences are DFQATT and SNEGSKA (reference sequence). The CDR3, as DNA: TGCAGTGCATGGCGGGGGGGCTACAATGAGCAGTTCTTC. Translation: CSAWRGGYNEQFF.

In nucleotides, the CDR3 is TGCGCCAGCAGCTTGGGCCTAGGACAGACATCCACCGGGGAGCTGTTTTTT. This encodes CASSLGLGQTSTGELFF. The chain recombines TRBV5-1 with TRBJ2-2; perhaps TRBD1 as D (6 bases). CDR3 length: 17 residues. Germline CDR1 SGHRS, CDR2 YFSETQ. Between the trimmed V and J ends, which lost 0 bases and 4 bases, there was a span of 16 bases.

The sample holds a few counts of this clonotype. The chain is built from TRBV10-3 and TRBJ2-2; no reliable D call. Trimming left V 5 bases short and J 2 bases short, with 15 bases between. Germline CDR1 ENHRY, CDR2 SYGVKD. The CDR3 consists of 16 residues. The CDR3 coding sequence is TGTGCCATCAGTCCAGGTCGAAACAGTAACACCGGGGAGCTGTTTTTT. This translates into CAISPGRNSNTGELFF.

This clonotype was seen repeatedly, ten times or more. The rearrangement joins TRBV5-1 to TRBJ2-3, with 11 bases that match TRBD1. The V segment lost 4 bases and the J segment 6 bases; nucleotides outside the gene matches: 7. Germline assignment: CDR1 SGHRS and CDR2 YFSETQ. The CDR3 covers 15 residues. This CDR3 reads CASSGGQGAADTQYF. The CDR3 DNA follows: TGCGCCAGCAGCGGTGGACAGGGGGCGGCGGATACGCAGTATTTT.

The chain employs TRBV5-1 and TRBJ2-5; 7 bases map to TRBD1. J lost 5 bases, V lost 4 bases, and 11 bases had no gene match. Germline V lookup: CDR1 SGHRS, CDR2 YFSETQ. This CDR3 region has 15 residues. The CDR3 here is CASSLNPTGEETQYF. In DNA, the CDR3 is TGCGCCAGCAGCCTGAACCCCACAGGGGAGGAGACCCAGTACTTC.

V usage is TRBV20-1 and J usage is TRBJ2-3; 12 bases agree with TRBD2. The germline gives CDR1 DFQATT, CDR2 SNEGSKA (reference sequence). This CDR3 contains 15 residues. With V trimmed by 5 bases and J by 1 base, 4 bases remained unmatched. The CDR3: CSAPGLAGRTDTQYF. CDR3 DNA: TGCAGTGCTCCAGGACTAGCGGGGCGCACAGATACGCAGTATTTT.

This clonotype was counted ten times or more. This chain joins TRBV18 and TRBJ2-2, with D tentatively TRBD2 (5 bases). V was clipped by 1 base and J by 2 bases, with 8 bases between them. The germline V gene encodes CDR1 KGHSH and CDR2 LQKENI. The CDR3 is 15 amino acids. The CDR3 DNA reads as TGTGCCAGCTCACCACGGACGGGAAACACCGGGGAGCTGTTTTTT. This gives the protein CASSPRTGNTGELFF. Based on the CDR3 plus reference TRBV18 and TRBJ2-2, the full variable domain is NAGVMQNPRHLVRRRGQEARLRCSPMKGHSHVYWYRQLPEEGLKFMVYLQKENIIDESGMPKERFSAEFPKEGPSILRIQQVVRGDSAAYFCASSPRTGNTGELFFGEGSRLTVL.

This clonotype was found once. CDR3 sequence: CASSTQGVSTEAFF. The CDR3 nucleotides are TGTGCCAGCAGCACGCAGGGGGTGAGCACTGAAGCTTTCTTT. V is TRBV2 and J is TRBJ1-1, with 7 bases fitting TRBD1. Germline CDR1 and CDR2: SNHLY and FYNNEI. This CDR3 is built from 14 residues. The V gene end was trimmed by 6 bases and the J gene end by 4 bases; junction bases not matched to a gene: 8.

This chain uses TRBV7-2 with TRBJ2-5; a possible D gene is TRBD2 (5 bases). Germline V gives CDR1 SGHTA, CDR2 FQGNSA. V was trimmed by 3 bases and J by 5 bases, leaving 16 bases between them. The CDR3 is 15 residues long. CDR3 residues: CASSLVAAVGETQYF. DNA of the CDR3: TGTGCCAGCAGCTTGGTCGCAGCGGTAGGGGAGACCCAGTACTTC.

The CDR3 sequence is CASSPGEGWTEAFF. CDR3 coding DNA: TGTGCCAGCAGCCCCGGGGAGGGGTGGACTGAAGCTTTCTTT. The chain combines TRBV5-5 with TRBJ1-1, with a weak D call TRBD1 (5 bases). The CDR3 totals 14 residues. Trimming left V 4 bases short and J 5 bases short, with 15 bases between. Per germline, CDR1 SGHKS and CDR2 YYEKEE (reference sequence).

With respect to this clonotype: A much more abundant neighbour one base away suggests this may be a read error. The V and J genes are TRBV10-3 and TRBJ2-7; weak D call: TRBD1 (5 bases). Germline CDR1 ENHRY, CDR2 SYGVKD. The length of the CDR3 is 14 residues. This chain's CDR3 is CSIRLGADAYEQYF. The CDR3 DNA sequence: TGTTCCATCAGACTTGGGGCGGATGCCTACGAGCAGTACTTC.

The CDR3: CASSDRAFYGYTF. CDR3 bases: TGTGCCTCCTCGGACAGGGCTTTTTATGGCTACACCTTC. The chain has TRBV6-2 or TRBV6-3 and TRBJ1-2; 8 nucleotides match TRBD1. Germline V CDR1 and CDR2: MNHEY, SVGEGT. The CDR3 extends over 13 amino acids. V shed 11 bases, J shed 5 bases, and the junction held 10 bases outside the gene matches.

Only a few counts were recorded for this clonotype. The chain carries TRBV7-9 and TRBJ1-2; 8 bases align to TRBD1. Germline lookup yields CDR1 SEHNR and CDR2 FQNEAQ (reference sequence). V trimming: 6 bases; J trimming: 7 bases; junction bases outside the gene matches: 13. The CDR3 runs 15 residues. Here the CDR3 DNA reads TGTGCCAGCAGAGAACCCCAACAGGGGGGTAGTGGCTACACCTTC. This encodes CASREPQQGGSGYTF.

This clonotype was picked up a small number of times. This may stem from a read error, because a much larger clone lies one nucleotide away. The chain has TRBV12-3 or TRBV12-4 and TRBJ1-5; 8 bases map to TRBD1. The CDR3 sequence is 14 residues long. Germline trimming cut 6 bases from V and 2 bases from J; bases unmatched to any gene: 3. DNA for the CDR3: TGTGCCAGCAGGTTGACAGGGGGCAATCAGCCCCAGCATTTT. Translation: CASRLTGGNQPQHF.

This clonotype has only a few counts. The CDR3 nucleotides are TGCAGTGGCCTCCCTACTATACACAATGAGCAGTTCTTC. It translates to CSGLPTIHNEQFF. This chain uses TRBV20-1 with TRBJ2-1; D call uncertain. The V and J ends lost 7 bases and 5 bases respectively, with 15 bases between them. Per the germline V gene, CDR1 is DFQATT and CDR2 is SNEGSKA (reference sequence). CDR3 length: 13 amino acids.

This clonotype showed up just a few times. The genes are TRBV5-6 and TRBJ1-1; maybe TRBD1 (5 bases). Deletions cut 4 bases from V and 1 base from J, with 11 bases between. Germline V CDR1 and CDR2: SGHDT, YYEEEE. The CDR3 is made up of 14 amino acids. The CDR3 nucleotides are TGTGCCAGCAGCCGAATAGACAGGAACACTGAAGCTTTCTTT. It specifies CASSRIDRNTEAFF.

This clonotype was recorded at least ten times. An end of the junction does not agree with germline; a read error may underlie this. This chain uses TRBV5-1 with TRBJ2-5, with D possibly being TRBD1 (5 bases). The CDR3 consists of 13 residues. Germline CDR1 reads SGHRS; CDR2 reads YFSETQ. Here the CDR3 DNA reads TGTGCCAGCAGCTTAGGGGCAGAAGAGACCCAGTACTTC. Its protein product is CASSLGAEETQYF. The full variable domain, in which reference TRBV5-1 and TRBJ2-5 provide the parts outside the CDR3, is KAGVTQTPRYLIKTRGQQVTLSCSPISGHRSVSWYQQTPGQGLQFLFEYFSETQRNKGNFPGRFSGRQFSNSRSEMNVSTLELGDSALYLCASSLGAEETQYFGPGTRLLVL.

This chain joins TRBV19 and TRBJ1-5; D uncertain. CDR3 length: 13 amino acids. The ends were cut back, 9 bases at V and 3 bases at J, with 12 bases in the middle. The germline gives CDR1 LNHDA, CDR2 SQIVND (reference sequence). The CDR3 sequence is CASLDNYNQPQHF. In DNA form, the CDR3 reads TGTGCCAGCCTTGACAACTACAATCAGCCCCAGCATTTT.

This clonotype appeared a few times. The CDR3 spells CASSLGLTEDTQYF. CDR3 DNA sequence: TGTGCCAGCAGCTTGGGACTGACGGAGGATACGCAGTATTTT. The chain has TRBV7-2 and TRBJ2-3, with a possible D match to TRBD2 (6 bases). V lost 3 bases, J lost 6 bases, and 13 bases lay in between. This CDR3 has 14 amino acids. From germline, CDR1 is SGHTA and CDR2 FQGNSA. Together with reference TRBV7-2 and TRBJ2-3, the CDR3 gives the full variable domain: GAGVSQSPSNKVTEKGKDVELRCDPISGHTALYWYRQSLGQGLEFLIYFQGNSAPDKSGLPSDRFSAERTGGSVSTLTIQRTQQEDSAVYLCASSLGLTEDTQYFGPGTRLTVL.

The chain uses TRBV15 and TRBJ2-1; D gene unclear. Trimming took 1 base from V and 7 from J, leaving 5 bases between them. The germline V gene has CDR1 LNHNV and CDR2 YYDKDF (reference sequence). This CDR3 comprises 12 residues. The CDR3 DNA reads as TGTGCCACCAGCAGAGTAGGTAATGAGCAGTTCTTC. Encoded protein: CATSRVGNEQFF.

This clonotype was observed a few times. The V and J genes are TRBV6-2 or TRBV6-3 and TRBJ2-1, with D maybe TRBD1 (5 bases). Germline-derived CDR1 and CDR2 are MNHEY and SVGEGT. Trimming removed 5 bases at V and 5 bases at J, with 25 bases between. The length of the CDR3 is 18 residues. The CDR3 DNA reads TGTGCCAGCAGTCGAACTAACCCAGCGTGGGGCCCCAACAATGAGCAGTTCTTC. Its protein product is CASSRTNPAWGPNNEQFF.

The chain recombines TRBV7-2 with TRBJ2-7; a weak D match, TRBD2 (5 bases). V lost 5 bases to trimming and J lost 3 bases, with 14 bases between them. Germline CDR1 and CDR2: SGHTA and FQGNSA. This CDR3 contains 14 residues. In nucleotides, the CDR3 is TGTGCCAGCAGCCCTAGCAGAAGCCTCTACGAGCAGTACTTC. Its translation: CASSPSRSLYEQYF.

CDR3 in amino acids: CASSGLAAGELFF. In nucleotides, the CDR3 is TGTGCCAGCAGTGGACTAGCAGCCGGGGAGCTGTTTTTT. The chain recombines TRBV28 with TRBJ2-2; TRBD2 matches 8 bases. V lost 5 bases to trimming and J lost 6 bases; unmatched junction nucleotides: 2. Germline V gene sequence: CDR1 MDHEN, CDR2 SYDVKM. This CDR3 is 13 amino acids long.

This clonotype was detected a few times. The CDR3 sequence: CASSAYATSGVADTQYF. The CDR3 nucleotides are TGTGCCAGCAGCGCCTACGCGACTAGCGGCGTCGCAGATACGCAGTATTTT. The gene calls are TRBV9 and TRBJ2-3; 9 bases agree with TRBD2. V shed 3 bases and J 4 bases; nucleotides not matched to a gene: 12. Looked up from germline, CDR1 is SGDLS and CDR2 is YYNGEE. This CDR3 has 17 amino acids.

The chain recombines TRBV7-9 with TRBJ1-1; maybe TRBD1 (5 bases). Between the trimmed V and J ends, which lost 4 bases and 1 base, there was a span of 16 bases. The CDR3 sequence is 16 residues long. CDR1 and CDR2 from the germline V gene are SEHNR and FQNEAQ (reference sequence). The CDR3 sequence: CASSSGHGGKNTEAFF. CDR3 DNA sequence: TGTGCCAGCAGCTCCGGGCACGGGGGAAAGAACACTGAAGCTTTCTTT.

In this sample, this clonotype turned up a few times. V usage is TRBV10-3 and J usage is TRBJ1-4, with D possibly TRBD1 on 6 matching bases. Germline values: CDR1 ENHRY, CDR2 SYGVKD. CDR3 size: 12 residues. CDR3 residues: CATGQSNEKLFF. The CDR3 nucleotides read TGTGCTACCGGACAGTCTAATGAAAAACTGTTTTTT.